This T cell receptor beta chain was recovered during a study of OX40 agonist ivuxolimab in advanced cancers. Study as a whole: At doses from 0.01 to 10 mg/kg, patients were given intravenous ivuxolimab every 2 weeks. People who had prior anti-PD-1, anti-PD-L1 or anti-CTLA-4 therapy could take part, and approximately 44% had some.

A remark on this clone: Its antigen is still unknown.

Germline assignment: CDR1 LNHNV and CDR2 YYDKDF (reference sequence). This CDR3 has 13 amino acids. Between the trimmed V and J ends, which lost 0 bases and 7 bases, there was a span of 6 bases. Broader study findings: In CD8+ T cells, expanded clones were on average more numerous than in CD4+.

Autoimmune disease history or systemic immunosuppression was exclusionary. Only in-frame clones appear in the TCRdb table, and some are missing; sequencing was by immunoSEQ multiplex PCR. The sample has roughly 80,000 clones; 89% are singletons. This TCR derives from an adult with an advanced solid tumor such as melanoma, head and neck, liver or kidney cancer. The chain uses TRBV15 and TRBJ1-4; unclear D gene. The sequences come from CD4+ or CD8+ T cells sorted from blood, collected in a trial of the OX40 agonist ivuxolimab. The CDR3: CATSRDKGEKLFF. CDR3 sequence (DNA): TGTGCCACCAGCAGAGATAAGGGTGAAAAACTGTTTTTT.